This TCR beta chain was identified in a study of neurological immune-mediated disorders. The study's findings and limits: No expanded-clone CDR3 amino acid sequence recurred across subjects, suggesting private TCR-beta repertoires.

The team produced cDNA through 5'RACE using 10-nucleotide random UMIs. Each CDR3 protein is one row after TCRdb ran MiXCR on the 5' RACE reads. The table shows fewer than 65,000 distinct CDR3 sequences, with under 13% occurring only once. This clonotype was seen ten or more times. Its antigen is unknown. V gave up 6 bases and J gave up 11 bases, with 22 bases separating them. Looked up from germline, CDR1 is MNHEY and CDR2 is SVGEGT. The CDR3 covers 14 residues. This TCR was recovered from a man between 65 and 85 years old with HTLV-1-associated myelopathy (HAM/TSP). The chain couples TRBV6-2 or TRBV6-3 to TRBJ1-1; no firm D call. The sequenced sample consisted of PBMCs. The CDR3 sequence is CASSSLGGRGRAFF. CDR3 DNA: TGTGCCAGCAGCTCCCTAGGAGGTCGCGGACGGGCTTTCTTT.